A single sample gave rise to the 18 T cell receptor beta chains below, sequenced in a study of memory CD4+ T cells and cytomegalovirus serostatus. Profiled with immunoSEQ multiplex PCR; TCRdb holds only in-frame clones, not every one. The table includes about 56,000 clones, over 65% detected once. Single viable CD3+CD4+CD8-CD45RO+ cells were sorted as the memory CD4+ T cells. Material: memory CD4+ T cells from blood. The receptors were gathered from an adult in good health and CMV-seropositive.

The CDR3 nucleotides are TGTGCCAGCACCCTGACAGGGTTCGAACAGCCCCAGCATTTT. Translation gives CASTLTGFEQPQHF. The rearrangement joins TRBV28 to TRBJ1-5; 7 bases are shared with TRBD1. In germline, CDR1 is MDHEN, CDR2 SYDVKM. The CDR3 has 14 amino acids. The V gene end was trimmed by 7 bases and the J gene end by 7 bases; junction bases not matched to a gene: 10.

This clone showed up just a few times. This chain uses TRBV6-7 with TRBJ2-2; TRBD1 matches 9 bases. TRBV6-7 is known as an ORF, though its function is uncertain. Trimming at V came to 1 base and at J to 5 bases, leaving 5 bases not matched to a gene. The CDR3 consists of 16 residues. CDR3 DNA: TGTGCCAGCAGTTACTTGGACAGGGGTGTGACCGGGGAGCTGTTTTTT. Its protein product is CASSYLDRGVTGELFF.

The chain uses TRBV28 and TRBJ1-2; perhaps TRBD1 as D (6 bases). Germline-derived CDR1 and CDR2 are MDHEN and SYDVKM. Deletions cut 7 bases from V and 4 bases from J, with 16 bases between. CDR3 length equals 14 residues. The CDR3 nucleotides are TGTGCCAGCACCCCGGAGGGGGTAGTCTATGGCTACACCTTC. Protein sequence: CASTPEGVVYGYTF.

In this sample, this clone turned up many times. The chain employs TRBV7-2 and TRBJ1-2; D is ambiguous. The germline V gene has CDR1 SGHTA and CDR2 FQGNSA. The CDR3 has 14 amino acids. The ends were cut back, 3 bases at V and 6 bases at J, with 14 bases in the middle. CDR3 DNA sequence: TGTGCCAGCAGCTTTCGGGGTTATGGGGATGGCTACACCTTC. Translated: CASSFRGYGDGYTF.

CDR3 in amino acids: CASSLTSGTGVYF. The CDR3 coding sequence is TGTGCCAGCAGCTTAACGTCGGGGACAGGGGTATATTTT. The J gene is TRBJ2-3, the V gene TRBV7-3, with 10 bases that match TRBD1. CDR3 size: 13 residues. Losses at the gene ends were 0 bases for V and 15 bases for J; bases not matched to a gene: 6. The germline V gene encodes CDR1 SGHTA and CDR2 FQGTGA.

Only one count was recorded for this clone. This chain joins TRBV7-9 and TRBJ2-2; D uncertain. Germline values: CDR1 SEHNR, CDR2 FQNEAQ (reference sequence). CDR3 length: 14 amino acids. The V end was cut by 1 base, the J end by 6 bases, with 9 bases between. The CDR3 DNA is TGTGCCAGCAGCTTAGACACCTATTCCGGGGAGCTGTTTTTT. It yields the protein CASSLDTYSGELFF. Full variable domain (remainder filled in from reference TRBV7-9 and TRBJ2-2): DTGVSQNPRHKITKRGQNVTFRCDPISEHNRLYWYRQTLGQGPEFLTYFQNEAQLEKSRLLSDRFSAERPKGSFSTLEIQRTEQGDSAMYLCASSLDTYSGELFFGEGSRLTVL.

The gene calls are TRBV27 and TRBJ2-3; the match to TRBD2 covers 7 bases. CDR3 length equals 16 residues. Germline loops: CDR1 MNHEY, CDR2 SMNVEV (reference sequence). V shed 5 bases, J shed 3 bases, and the junction held 11 bases outside the gene matches. The CDR3 DNA reads as TGTGCCAGCAGTCCCTTGGGGGGGACGTATACAGATACGCAGTATTTT. It codes for CASSPLGGTYTDTQYF.

This clone has a handful of counts. CDR3 nucleotide sequence: TGCGCCAGCAGCCAAGTTGAGACCAGGAGCGAGCAGTACTTC. It yields the protein CASSQVETRSEQYF. The chain employs TRBV4-1 and TRBJ2-7, with D hard to call. This CDR3 comprises 14 residues. Trimming took 1 base from V and 6 from J, leaving 13 bases between them. Germline V gene data show CDR1 as MGHRA and CDR2 as YSYEKL.

J is TRBJ2-5 and V is TRBV28; D not certain. The V end was cut by 2 bases, the J end by 6 bases, with 7 bases between. The CDR3 totals 12 residues. The germline gives CDR1 MDHEN, CDR2 SYDVKM. The CDR3 spells CASSLTSQTQYF. As DNA, the CDR3 is TGTGCCAGCAGTTTAACTTCCCAGACCCAGTACTTC.

V and J are TRBV25-1 and TRBJ2-2; D uncertain. V was pared by 3 bases and J by 3 bases, with 14 bases between. CDR3 length: 16 amino acids. The germline V gene encodes CDR1 MGHDK and CDR2 SYGVNS. The CDR3 nucleotides read TGTGCCAGCAGTGATGCGTACAGCCTCGACACCGGGGAGCTGTTTTTT. This encodes CASSDAYSLDTGELFF.

The V gene is TRBV30, the J gene TRBJ2-5, with 11 nucleotides matching TRBD1. The CDR3 contains 14 residues. The junction had 5 bases not matched to a gene; V was cut back by 4 bases and J by 4 bases. In germline, CDR1 is GTSNPN, CDR2 SVGIG (reference sequence). The CDR3: CAWNGQGAGETQYF. Written as DNA, the CDR3 is TGTGCCTGGAATGGACAGGGGGCAGGAGAGACCCAGTACTTC.

This clone appeared a single time. The chain is built from TRBV5-4 and TRBJ1-1; 7 bases map to TRBD1. The germline gives CDR1 SGHNT, CDR2 YYREEE (reference sequence). This CDR3 is built from 15 residues. The trim removed 0 bases at V and 4 bases at J, leaving 6 bases unmatched. CDR3 region: CASSLAGTAGTEAFF. The DNA for the CDR3 is TGTGCCAGCAGCTTGGCTGGGACAGCCGGCACTGAAGCTTTCTTT.

This clone appeared a few times. The chain is built from TRBV6-1 and TRBJ1-3; D might be TRBD1 (5 bases). The CDR3 covers 17 residues. Germline V gene data show CDR1 as MNHNS and CDR2 as SASEGT. Trimming left V 3 bases short and J 4 bases short, with 19 bases between. The CDR3 loop is CASSEGFGGSRGNTIYF. DNA for the CDR3: TGTGCCAGCAGTGAGGGCTTTGGGGGATCTAGAGGAAACACCATATATTTT.

The V and J genes are TRBV6-5 and TRBJ1-2; D remains ambiguous. The ends were cut back, 2 bases at V and 4 bases at J, with 14 bases in the middle. CDR1 and CDR2 (germline): MNHEY, SVGAGI. CDR3 size: 15 residues. In nucleotides, the CDR3 is TGTGCCAGCAGTTACAGCCACCGCCTCGGCTATGGCTACACCTTC. It specifies CASSYSHRLGYGYTF.

This clone was recorded once. This chain links TRBV7-2 with TRBJ2-6; no clear D gene. CDR3 length equals 16 residues. V was shortened by 6 bases and J by 7 bases, with 19 bases between the two germline ends. CDR1 is SGHTA, CDR2 FQGNSA, per germline. The DNA of the CDR3 is TGTGCCAGCAGACCTCTTGCCCAGGCCGGAGCCAACGTCCTGACTTTC. Residues: CASRPLAQAGANVLTF.

The sample holds a few counts of this clone. This sample also contains other DNA sequences that code for the same CDR3. J is TRBJ2-7 and V is TRBV28; perhaps TRBD1 as D (5 bases). V was shortened by 5 bases and J by 4 bases, with 9 bases between the two germline ends. There are 12 residues in the CDR3. Germline V gives CDR1 MDHEN, CDR2 SYDVKM. The CDR3 region is CASSQGSYEQYF. CDR3 nucleotide sequence: TGTGCCAGCAGTCAGGGAAGTTACGAGCAGTACTTC.

The V gene is TRBV30, the J gene TRBJ2-1; maybe TRBD1 (5 bases). V lost 5 bases and J 6 bases, leaving 8 bases between the germline ends. This CDR3 is 11 amino acids long. CDR1 is GTSNPN, CDR2 SVGIG, per germline (reference sequence). The CDR3 here is CAWGTGNEQFF. The CDR3 DNA reads TGTGCCTGGGGTACAGGCAATGAGCAGTTCTTC.

This clone has a handful of counts. The J gene is TRBJ2-5, the V gene TRBV4-1; possibly TRBD2 for D (6 bases). CDR3 length: 17 amino acids. Germline assignment: CDR1 MGHRA and CDR2 YSYEKL. The V end lost 1 base, the J end lost 6 bases, and 21 bases lay between the germline ends. The DNA for the CDR3 is TGCGCCAGCAGCCAAGTCGGTGGAGGGGCTTTTCTAAAGACCCAGTACTTC. Protein: CASSQVGGGAFLKTQYF.